This TCR beta chain was captured in a study of glioma-infiltrating T cells. Study-level results: Non-neoplastic patients had below-expected tissue-blood divergence, while all gliomas exceeded expectation.

On this clonotype itself: The antigen is undetermined.

The iRepertoire nested amplicon-rescue multiplex PCR amplified TCR alpha and beta CDR3s from RNA. One-step reverse transcription and amplification started from about 100-400 ng of tissue mRNA or PBMC total RNA. TCRdb redid the calling of the multiplex PCR reads with MiXCR, one entry per CDR3 protein. This sample yields fewer than 200,000 distinct CDR3 sequences, of which roughly 45% are seen a single time; around 4.9% belongs to the top ten. Between the trimmed V and J ends, which lost 6 bases and 4 bases, there was a span of 17 bases. Looked up from germline, CDR1 is LGHDT and CDR2 is YNNKEL (reference sequence). The CDR3 contains 15 residues.

Sequenced sample: glioma tissue, nonneoplastic brain tissue, or PBMCs (not recorded which). The rearrangement joins TRBV3-1 to TRBJ2-3, with a tentative D call TRBD2 (5 bases). The TCR was taken from a human donor with low-grade glioma or glioblastoma, undergoing nonglioma brain surgery, or in good health (not recorded which). The CDR3 reads CASRPGEGAADTQYF. The CDR3 coding sequence is TGTGCCAGCAGACCTGGAGAGGGAGCGGCAGATACGCAGTATTTT.